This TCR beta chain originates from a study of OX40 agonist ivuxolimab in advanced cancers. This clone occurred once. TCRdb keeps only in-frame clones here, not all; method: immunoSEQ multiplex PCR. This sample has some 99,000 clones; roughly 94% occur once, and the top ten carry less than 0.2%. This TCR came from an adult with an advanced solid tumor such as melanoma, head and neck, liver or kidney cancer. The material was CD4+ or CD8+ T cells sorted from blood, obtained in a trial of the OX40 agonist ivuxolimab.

The CDR3 DNA reads as TGTGCCAGCAGCCCTACTAGCGGGAGGTTTTCCGGCGATGAGCAGTTCTTC. It translates to CASSPTSGRFSGDEQFF. The rearrangement joins TRBV7-3 to TRBJ2-1; 12 bases are shared with TRBD2. The germline gives CDR1 SGHTA, CDR2 FQGTGA. V shed 5 bases, J shed 8 bases, and the junction held 13 bases outside the gene matches. The CDR3 consists of 17 residues.